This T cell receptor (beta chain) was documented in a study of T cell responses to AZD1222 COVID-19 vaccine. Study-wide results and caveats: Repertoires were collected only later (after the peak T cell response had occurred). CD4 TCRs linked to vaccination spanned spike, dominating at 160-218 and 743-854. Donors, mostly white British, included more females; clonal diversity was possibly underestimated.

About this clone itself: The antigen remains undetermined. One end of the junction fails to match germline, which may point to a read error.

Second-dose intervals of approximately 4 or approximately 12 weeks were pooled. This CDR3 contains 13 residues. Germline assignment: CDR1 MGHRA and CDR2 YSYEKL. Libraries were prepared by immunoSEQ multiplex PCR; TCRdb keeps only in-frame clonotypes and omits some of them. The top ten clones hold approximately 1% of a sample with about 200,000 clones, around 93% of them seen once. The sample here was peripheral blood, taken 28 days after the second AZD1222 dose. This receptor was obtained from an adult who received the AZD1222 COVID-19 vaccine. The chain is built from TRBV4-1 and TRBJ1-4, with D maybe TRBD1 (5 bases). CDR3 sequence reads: CASSHENPGTVGF. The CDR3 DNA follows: TGCGCCAGCAGCCACGAAAACCCCGGGACGGTTGGTTTT.